What follows is one TCR beta chain and its context. Original methodology: Counts of nucleated cells, estimated from reference gene primer amplification, were obtained. Assay used: immunoSEQ multiplex PCR; TCRdb lists only in-frame clones, some missing. That table supplies the V and J calls and clone size; D and trimming were determined from the DNA. The top ten hold around 6.5% of the sample, which has approximately 220,000 clones, roughly 84% seen once. This sample was taken from a study of blood T cell repertoires in COVID-19. Study-wide background: Material from acute and convalescent COVID-19 was sourced from the United States, Italy and Spain.

The length of the CDR3 is 14 residues. Germline V CDR1 and CDR2: WSHSY, SAAADI. With 6 bases clipped from V and 6 bases from J, the junction kept 5 bases outside the gene matches. Enrollees, roughly 18 to 90 years old, lived in approximately 25 US areas. Participants reported their clinical history, and cohort assignment relied on those reports. The V call is TRBV10-2, the J call TRBJ2-2; TRBD2 aligns across 9 bases. This receptor was taken from a woman aged 40 to 55 who had recovered from COVID-19. The sample comprised PBMCs or T cells enriched from blood (not recorded which). This CDR3 is CASRLAGGPGELFF. The DNA for the CDR3 is TGCGCCAGCAGGCTGGCGGGAGGGCCCGGGGAGCTGTTTTTT.